Detailed here is one TCR beta chain. This entry belongs to a study of radiation and T cells in renal cell carcinoma. The method was immunoSEQ multiplex PCR; TCRdb's version includes in-frame clones alone and lacks a portion of them. This sample has roughly 160,000 clones, with about nine tenths found just once. Germline V gene sequence: CDR1 SGHTS, CDR2 YDEGEE. The junction had 7 bases not matched to a gene; V was cut back by 4 bases and J by 7 bases. There are 13 residues in the CDR3. Specified time point: blood 4 weeks post-SBRT, at nephrectomy. The treatment was: 15 Gy SBRT to primary tumor, nephrectomy 4 weeks later.

V is TRBV5-8 and J is TRBJ2-7, with TRBD1 matching 8 bases. The sample here was blood, taken from a patient whose treatment included radiotherapy and nephrectomy. The sequence derives from a woman aged 45-65 years with renal cell carcinoma. As DNA, the CDR3 is TGTGCCAGCAGCCGCAGGGGGCTAGGGGAGCAGTACTTC. Protein sequence: CASSRRGLGEQYF.